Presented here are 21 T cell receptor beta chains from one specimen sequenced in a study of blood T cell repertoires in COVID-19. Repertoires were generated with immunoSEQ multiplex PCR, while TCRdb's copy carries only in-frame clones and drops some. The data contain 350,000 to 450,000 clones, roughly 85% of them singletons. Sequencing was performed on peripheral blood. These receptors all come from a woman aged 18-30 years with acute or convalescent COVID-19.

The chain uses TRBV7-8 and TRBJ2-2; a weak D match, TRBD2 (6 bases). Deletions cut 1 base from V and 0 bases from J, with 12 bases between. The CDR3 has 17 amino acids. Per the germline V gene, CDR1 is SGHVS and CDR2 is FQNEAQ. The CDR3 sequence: CASSLDSGTANTGELFF. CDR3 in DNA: TGTGCCAGCAGCTTAGATTCCGGGACTGCGAACACCGGGGAGCTGTTTTTT.

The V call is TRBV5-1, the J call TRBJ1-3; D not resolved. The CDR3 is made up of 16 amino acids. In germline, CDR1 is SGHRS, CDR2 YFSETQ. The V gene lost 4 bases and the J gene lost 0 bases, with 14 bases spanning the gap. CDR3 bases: TGCGCCAGCAGCCCGGAGAGACCTAGCTCTGGAAACACCATATATTTT. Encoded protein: CASSPERPSSGNTIYF.

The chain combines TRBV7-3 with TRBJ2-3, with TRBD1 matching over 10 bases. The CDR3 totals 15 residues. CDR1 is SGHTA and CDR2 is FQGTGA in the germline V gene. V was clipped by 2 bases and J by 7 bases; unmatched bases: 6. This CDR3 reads CASSLGTGEGNTQYF. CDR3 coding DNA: TGTGCCAGCAGCTTAGGGACAGGGGAAGGTAATACGCAGTATTTT.

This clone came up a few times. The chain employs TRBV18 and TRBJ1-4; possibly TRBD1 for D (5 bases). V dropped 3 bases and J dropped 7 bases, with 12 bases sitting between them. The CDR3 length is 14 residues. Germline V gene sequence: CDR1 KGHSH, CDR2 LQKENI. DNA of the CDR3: TGTGCCAGCTCACCGGACATTGAGCGTGAAAAACTGTTTTTT. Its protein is CASSPDIEREKLFF.

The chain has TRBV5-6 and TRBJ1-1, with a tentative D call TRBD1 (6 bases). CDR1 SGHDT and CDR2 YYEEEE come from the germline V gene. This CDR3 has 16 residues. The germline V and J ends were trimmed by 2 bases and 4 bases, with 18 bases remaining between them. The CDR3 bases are TGTGCCAGCAGCTTTTTAGGCACAGGGTTCGGCACTGAAGCTTTCTTT. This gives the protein CASSFLGTGFGTEAFF. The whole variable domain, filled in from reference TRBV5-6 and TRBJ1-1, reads DAGVTQSPTHLIKTRGQQVTLRCSPKSGHDTVSWYQQALGQGPQFIFQYYEEEERQRGNFPDRFSGHQFPNYSSELNVNALLLGDSALYLCASSFLGTGFGTEAFFGQGTRLTVV.

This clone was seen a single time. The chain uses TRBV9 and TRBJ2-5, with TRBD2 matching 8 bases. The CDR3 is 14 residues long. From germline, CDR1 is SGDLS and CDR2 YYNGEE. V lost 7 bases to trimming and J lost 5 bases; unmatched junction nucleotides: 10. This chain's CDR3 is CASSRAGGGETQYF. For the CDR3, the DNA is TGTGCCAGCTCTCGTGCGGGGGGAGGGGAGACCCAGTACTTC. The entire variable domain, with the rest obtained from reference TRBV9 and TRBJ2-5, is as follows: DSGVTQTPKHLITATGQRVTLRCSPRSGDLSVYWYQQSLDQGLQFLIQYYNGEERAKGNILERFSAQQFPDLHSELNLSSLELGDSALYFCASSRAGGGETQYFGPGTRLLVL.

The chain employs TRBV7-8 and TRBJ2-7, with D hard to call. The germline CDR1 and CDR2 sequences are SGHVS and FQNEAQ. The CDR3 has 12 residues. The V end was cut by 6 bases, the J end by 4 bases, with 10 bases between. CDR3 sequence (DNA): TGTGCCAGCAGGGGCCCAGGTTACGAGCAGTACTTC. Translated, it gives CASRGPGYEQYF.

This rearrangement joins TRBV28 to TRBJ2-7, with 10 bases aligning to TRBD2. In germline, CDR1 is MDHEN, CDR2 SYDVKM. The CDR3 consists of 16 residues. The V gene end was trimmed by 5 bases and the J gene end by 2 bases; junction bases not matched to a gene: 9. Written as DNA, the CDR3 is TGTGCCAGCAGTGCCGAACTAGCGGGGATGACCTACGAGCAGTACTTC. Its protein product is CASSAELAGMTYEQYF.

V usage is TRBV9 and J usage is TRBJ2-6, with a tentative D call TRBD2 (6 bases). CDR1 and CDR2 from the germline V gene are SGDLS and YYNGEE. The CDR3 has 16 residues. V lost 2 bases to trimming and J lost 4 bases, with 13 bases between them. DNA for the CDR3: TGTGCCAGCAGCGTGTCTGGAGGGGCCGGGGCCAACGTCCTGACTTTC. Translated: CASSVSGGAGANVLTF.

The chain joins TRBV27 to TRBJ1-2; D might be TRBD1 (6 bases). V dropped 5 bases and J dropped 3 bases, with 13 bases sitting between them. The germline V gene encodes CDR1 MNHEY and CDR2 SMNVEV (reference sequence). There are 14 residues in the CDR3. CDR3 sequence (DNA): TGTGCCAGCAGTCCCTCGGGGGGCTACTATGGCTACACCTTC. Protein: CASSPSGGYYGYTF.

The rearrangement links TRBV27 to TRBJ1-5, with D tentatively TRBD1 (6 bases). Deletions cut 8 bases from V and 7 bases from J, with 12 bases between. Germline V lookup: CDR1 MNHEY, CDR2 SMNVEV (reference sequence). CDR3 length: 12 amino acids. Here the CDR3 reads CASGQTGQPQHF. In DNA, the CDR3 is TGTGCCAGCGGACAGACCGGCCAGCCCCAGCATTTT.

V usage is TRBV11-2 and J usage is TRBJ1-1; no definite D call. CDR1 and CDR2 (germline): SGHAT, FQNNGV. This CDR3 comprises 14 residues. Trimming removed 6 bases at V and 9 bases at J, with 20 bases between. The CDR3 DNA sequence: TGTGCCAGCAGAGAAGAGGGCAAGGCAGCCCAAGCTTTCTTT. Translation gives CASREEGKAAQAFF.

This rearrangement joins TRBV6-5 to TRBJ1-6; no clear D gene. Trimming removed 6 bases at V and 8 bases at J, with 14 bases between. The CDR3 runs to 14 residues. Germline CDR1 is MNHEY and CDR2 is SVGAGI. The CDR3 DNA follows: TGTGCCAGCAGCCCCGGGTCATGGGATTCACCCCTCCACTTT. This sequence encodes CASSPGSWDSPLHF.

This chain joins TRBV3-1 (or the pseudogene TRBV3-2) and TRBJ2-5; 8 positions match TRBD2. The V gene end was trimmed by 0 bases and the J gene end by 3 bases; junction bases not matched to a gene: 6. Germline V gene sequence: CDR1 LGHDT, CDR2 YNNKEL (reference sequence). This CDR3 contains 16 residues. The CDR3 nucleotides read TGTGCCAGCAGCCAAGAGTCGGCGGGGGGTAAAGAGACCCAGTACTTC. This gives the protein CASSQESAGGKETQYF.

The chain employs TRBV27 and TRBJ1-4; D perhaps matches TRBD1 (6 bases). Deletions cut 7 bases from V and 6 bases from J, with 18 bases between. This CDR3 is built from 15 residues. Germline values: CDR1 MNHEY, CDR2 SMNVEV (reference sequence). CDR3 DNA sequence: TGTGCCAGCAACACACAGGGCAGTAGGGATGAAAAACTGTTTTTT. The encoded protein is CASNTQGSRDEKLFF.

The CDR3 nucleotides read TGTGCCAGCAGACGCGCCGGGACAGGGATGGACGAGCAGTACTTC. Encoded protein: CASRRAGTGMDEQYF. The chain employs TRBV6-5 and TRBJ2-7, with 9 bases aligning to TRBD1. This CDR3 is built from 15 residues. V dropped 6 bases and J dropped 5; count of bases not matched to a gene: 11. Germline V CDR1 and CDR2: MNHEY, SVGAGI.

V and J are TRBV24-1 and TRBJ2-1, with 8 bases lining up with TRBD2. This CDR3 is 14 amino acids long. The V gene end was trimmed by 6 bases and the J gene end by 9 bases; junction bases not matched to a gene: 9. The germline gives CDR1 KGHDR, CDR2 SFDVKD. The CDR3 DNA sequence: TGTGCCACCAGTACCGGGACTAGAGCGAGTGAGCAGTTCTTC. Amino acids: CATSTGTRASEQFF.

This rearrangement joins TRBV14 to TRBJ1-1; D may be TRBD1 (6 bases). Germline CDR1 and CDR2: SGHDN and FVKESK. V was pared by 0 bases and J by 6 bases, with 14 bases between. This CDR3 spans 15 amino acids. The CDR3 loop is CASSQDWGRVPEAFF. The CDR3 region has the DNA TGTGCCAGCAGCCAAGATTGGGGGCGCGTGCCTGAAGCTTTCTTT.

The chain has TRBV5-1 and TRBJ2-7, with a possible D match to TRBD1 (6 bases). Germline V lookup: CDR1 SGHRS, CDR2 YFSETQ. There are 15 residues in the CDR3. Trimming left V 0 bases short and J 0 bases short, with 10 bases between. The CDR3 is CASSLGPDSSYEQYF. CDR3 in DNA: TGCGCCAGCAGCTTGGGACCGGACAGCTCCTACGAGCAGTACTTC.

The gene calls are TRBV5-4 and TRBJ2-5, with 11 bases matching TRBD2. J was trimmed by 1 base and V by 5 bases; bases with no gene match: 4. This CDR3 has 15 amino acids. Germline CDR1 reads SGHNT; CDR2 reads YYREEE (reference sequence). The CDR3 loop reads CASRTGLAAQETQYF. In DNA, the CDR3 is TGTGCCAGCAGGACGGGACTAGCGGCCCAAGAGACCCAGTACTTC.

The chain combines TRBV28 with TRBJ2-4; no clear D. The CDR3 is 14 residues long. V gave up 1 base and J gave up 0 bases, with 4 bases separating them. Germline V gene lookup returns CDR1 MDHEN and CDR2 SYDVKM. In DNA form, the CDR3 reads TGTGCCAGCAGTTTATCAGTAGCCAAAAACATTCAGTACTTC. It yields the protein CASSLSVAKNIQYF.